This TCR beta chain was sequenced in a study of monozygotic twins with inflammatory bowel disease. General study points: Healthy twins shared more clonotypes with others than IBD patients, most markedly active ones.

The UMIs contained a 6-nucleotide sample barcode. They were added by template switching during cDNA synthesis. Reprocessing the 5' RACE reads, TCRdb reports a single entry for every CDR3 protein and omits DNA. The repertoire table contains 110,000 to 150,000 distinct CDR3 sequences. The CDR3 consists of 15 residues. CDR1 is SGHDT and CDR2 is YYEEEE in the germline V gene. Concerning this clonotype itself: What it recognizes is unknown.

The genes are TRBV5-6 and TRBJ2-2; there is no DNA to check the TCRdb D call of TRBD1. The sample comprised blood. The receptor was derived from a human donor with ulcerative colitis or Crohn's disease, or a healthy co-twin of an affected twin (not recorded which). The CDR3 protein is CASSRSFTGTGELFF.